One and the same sample provided the 8 T cell receptor beta chains below, sequenced in a study of blood T cell repertoires in COVID-19. Assay used: immunoSEQ multiplex PCR; TCRdb lists only in-frame clones, some missing. The sample contains just under 85,000 clones, over 70% of which appear only once. Input material: peripheral blood. The receptors come from a woman aged 55-70 years with acute or convalescent COVID-19.

The rearrangement uses TRBV7-8 and TRBJ1-3, with TRBD1 identical over 8 bases. The CDR3 runs to 16 residues. Per the germline V gene, CDR1 is SGHVS and CDR2 is FQNEAQ. Losses at the gene ends were 5 bases for V and 0 bases for J; bases not matched to a gene: 6. CDR3 sequence reads: CASSRKQGGSGNTIYF. The CDR3 DNA is TGTGCCAGCAGCCGGAAACAGGGGGGCTCTGGAAACACCATATATTTT.

This clone has only a few counts. The V call is TRBV21-1, the J call TRBJ1-5; the D call TRBD1 from the table was never checked on the DNA. TRBV21-1 is a pseudogene segment. This CDR3 contains 16 residues. The CDR3 sequence is CASIRGRVYSNQPQHF. In nucleotides, the CDR3 is TGTGCCAGCATTAGGGGAAGAGTCTATAGCAATCAGCCCCAGCATTTT.

The chain carries TRBV30 and TRBJ1-4, with D hard to call. Germline CDR1 GTSNPN, CDR2 SVGIG (reference sequence). Trimming removed 5 bases at V and 8 bases at J, with 15 bases between. The CDR3 is made up of 13 amino acids. The CDR3 region has the DNA TGTGCCTGGGCTCGGGGAAGCCAGGAAAAACTGTTTTTT. Translated: CAWARGSQEKLFF.

V is TRBV7-2 and J is TRBJ2-3; D ambiguous. With 11 bases removed from V and 5 bases from J, the gap between germline ends came to 14 bases. CDR1 is SGHTA and CDR2 is FQGNSA in the germline V gene. This CDR3 spans 12 amino acids. The CDR3 DNA sequence: TGTGCCGACGAGAGGCCCGGAGATACGCAGTATTTT. This gives the protein CADERPGDTQYF.

CDR3 nucleotide sequence: TGTGCCAGCAGCTTAGCGCTAGACACCGGGGAGCTGTTTTTT. Protein sequence: CASSLALDTGELFF. The chain employs TRBV7-2 and TRBJ2-2; D gene unclear. The germline V gene has CDR1 SGHTA and CDR2 FQGNSA. The ends were cut back, 0 bases at V and 3 bases at J, with 5 bases in the middle. This CDR3 has 14 residues.

V and J are TRBV20-1 and TRBJ2-4, with no clear D. V dropped 3 bases and J dropped 0 bases, with 9 bases sitting between them. CDR1 and CDR2 from the germline V gene are DFQATT and SNEGSKA (reference sequence). The CDR3 is made up of 14 amino acids. This CDR3 reads CSASELLAKNIQYF. The CDR3 nucleotides read TGCAGTGCTAGTGAACTACTAGCCAAAAACATTCAGTACTTC.

The chain recombines TRBV6-6 with TRBJ1-2; 8 bases are shared with TRBD1. Germline V lookup: CDR1 MNHNY, CDR2 SVGAGI (reference sequence). The V gene end was trimmed by 2 bases and the J gene end by 6 bases; junction bases not matched to a gene: 8. The CDR3 has 15 amino acids. CDR3 coding DNA: TGTGCCAGCAGTTACGGTCAGGGGGCAAGAGATGGCTACACCTTC. This encodes CASSYGQGARDGYTF.

This chain links TRBV5-6 with TRBJ2-5; D is unresolved. Germline V CDR1 and CDR2: SGHDT, YYEEEE. The CDR3 length is 16 residues. V shed 2 bases and J shed 9 bases, with 23 bases lying between them. Written as DNA, the CDR3 is TGTGCCAGCAGCTTTTGGATGGAGCGTACCCTTCTGGCCCAGTACTTC. This gives the protein CASSFWMERTLLAQYF.